These 28 T cell receptor beta chains were all obtained from the same sample, sequenced in a study of cytomegalovirus exposure and HLA in healthy donors. The PCR used 60 Vbeta and 13 Jbeta primers. The assay was immunoSEQ multiplex PCR, and TCRdb's table has in-frame clones only and misses some. The profile shows about 130,000 clones, 70% to 80% of them singletons. The sample consisted of PBMCs. These receptors were obtained from a female donor in good health and CMV-seropositive.

The V call is TRBV10-3, the J call TRBJ1-5, with D uncertain. This CDR3 has 14 residues. The V end was cut by 3 bases, the J end by 2 bases, with 8 bases between. The V gene's germline CDR1 is ENHRY and CDR2 SYGVKD. CDR3 loop: CAISDGDGNQPQHF. The CDR3 DNA is TGTGCCATCAGTGATGGAGATGGCAATCAGCCCCAGCATTTT.

The J gene is TRBJ1-2, the V gene TRBV6-1; D possibly corresponds to TRBD1 (5 bases). V lost 7 bases to trimming and J lost 5 bases, with 14 bases between them. The germline CDR1 and CDR2 sequences are MNHNS and SASEGT. The CDR3 contains 13 residues. Here the CDR3 reads CASKATEHYGYTF. The CDR3 DNA is TGTGCCAGCAAGGCGACAGAACATTATGGCTACACCTTC.

The rearrangement joins TRBV5-1 to TRBJ2-2; TRBD2 is a possible D gene (6 bases). V was clipped by 7 bases and J by 2 bases, with 15 bases between them. The CDR3 has 15 residues. Per the germline V gene, CDR1 is SGHRS and CDR2 is YFSETQ. CDR3 DNA sequence: TGCGCCAGCCACTTAGCGGAGTCTAACACCGGGGAGCTGTTTTTT. This translates into CASHLAESNTGELFF.

This clone was observed a few times. The chain links TRBV4-2 to TRBJ1-4, with a tentative D call TRBD1 (5 bases). This CDR3 has 16 residues. Germline loops: CDR1 LGHNA, CDR2 YNFKEQ. V lost 0 bases to trimming and J lost 2 bases, with 10 bases between them. CDR3 nucleotide sequence: TGTGCCAGCAGCCAAGAACGGGGGAGGACTAATGAAAAACTGTTTTTT. It encodes CASSQERGRTNEKLFF.

The V gene is TRBV6-5, the J gene TRBJ2-1, with TRBD1 as a possible D gene (5 bases). Between the trimmed V and J ends, which lost 3 bases and 9 bases, there was a span of 12 bases. CDR3 length: 13 residues. The germline V gene has CDR1 MNHEY and CDR2 SVGAGI. The CDR3 spells CASSYIQGTEQFF. In DNA form, the CDR3 reads TGTGCCAGCAGTTATATCCAGGGTACTGAGCAGTTCTTC.

This chain uses TRBV9 with TRBJ2-1, with 9 bases lining up with TRBD2. Germline trimming cut 0 bases from V and 1 base from J; bases unmatched to any gene: 11. Germline lookup yields CDR1 SGDLS and CDR2 YYNGEE. The CDR3 is 19 residues long. In DNA, the CDR3 is TGTGCCAGCAGCGTAGGTCTAGCGGGGACGGGTAGGTCCTACAATGAGCAGTTCTTC. Its translation is CASSVGLAGTGRSYNEQFF.

The genes are TRBV5-1 and TRBJ2-7, with TRBD2 matching over 11 bases. V trimming: 4 bases; J trimming: 3 bases; junction bases outside the gene matches: 6. The CDR3 totals 15 residues. The germline V gene has CDR1 SGHRS and CDR2 YFSETQ. This CDR3 is CASSLGTSGYYEQYF. CDR3 sequence (DNA): TGCGCCAGCAGCCTCGGGACTAGCGGATACTACGAGCAGTACTTC.

This rearrangement joins TRBV5-4 to TRBJ2-5; 7 positions match TRBD2. The CDR3 contains 13 residues. V shed 2 bases and J 4 bases; nucleotides not matched to a gene: 2. Germline loops: CDR1 SGHNT, CDR2 YYREEE (reference sequence). As DNA, the CDR3 is TGTGCCAGCAGCTTTTTAGCGGGAGAGACCCAGTACTTC. Amino acids: CASSFLAGETQYF.

The rearrangement links TRBV5-8 to TRBJ1-3, with a tentative D call TRBD1 (6 bases). This CDR3 has 14 amino acids. The germline V gene has CDR1 SGHTS and CDR2 YDEGEE. Trimming cost V 0 bases and J 4 bases, with 8 bases left between them. CDR3 loop: CASSLDRAGNTIYF. The CDR3 DNA reads TGTGCCAGCAGCTTGGACAGGGCGGGAAACACCATATATTTT.

This clone has just one count. The gene calls are TRBV7-9 and TRBJ2-7; 7 positions match TRBD1. Per germline, CDR1 SEHNR and CDR2 FQNEAQ (reference sequence). This CDR3 is built from 14 residues. V dropped 4 bases and J dropped 3; count of bases not matched to a gene: 6. In DNA form, the CDR3 reads TGTGCCAGCAGCTACAACAGGGGTAACTACGAGCAGTACTTC. This gives the protein CASSYNRGNYEQYF.

The V and J genes are TRBV2 and TRBJ2-2; weak D call: TRBD2 (6 bases). The CDR3 covers 13 residues. The V end was cut by 6 bases, the J end by 5 bases, with 10 bases between. From germline, CDR1 is SNHLY and CDR2 FYNNEI. The CDR3 loop is CASRGRETGELFF. CDR3 coding DNA: TGTGCCAGCAGGGGGCGGGAAACCGGGGAGCTGTTTTTT. Full variable domain (outside the CDR3, taken from reference TRBV2 and TRBJ2-2): EPEVTQTPSHQVTQMGQEVILRCVPISNHLYFYWYRQILGQKVEFLVSFYNNEISEKSEIFDDQFSVERPDGSNFTLKIRSTKLEDSAMYFCASRGRETGELFFGEGSRLTVL.

The J gene is TRBJ1-2, the V gene TRBV6-6; a possible D gene is TRBD1 (5 bases). The length of the CDR3 is 13 residues. Germline values: CDR1 MNHNY, CDR2 SVGAGI (reference sequence). Trimming removed 2 bases at V and 7 bases at J, with 11 bases between. Here the CDR3 reads CASSYPGHSGYTF. The DNA of the CDR3 is TGTGCCAGCAGTTACCCAGGGCATAGTGGCTACACCTTC.

V and J are TRBV28 and TRBJ2-3; D call uncertain. V was shortened by 4 bases and J by 9 bases, with 11 bases between the two germline ends. Germline loops: CDR1 MDHEN, CDR2 SYDVKM. This CDR3 comprises 12 residues. The CDR3 loop reads CASSSTGGTQYF. DNA for the CDR3: TGTGCCAGCAGTTCCACGGGTGGGACGCAGTATTTT.

A remark on this clone: The sample has other DNA sequences that encode this CDR3 too. This chain connects TRBV5-1 to TRBJ2-7; 7 nucleotides match TRBD1. CDR3 size: 13 residues. The germline V gene encodes CDR1 SGHRS and CDR2 YFSETQ. With 0 bases clipped from V and 4 bases from J, the junction kept 1 base outside the gene matches. This CDR3 is CASSLDRGYEQYF. CDR3 DNA: TGCGCCAGCAGCTTGGACAGGGGATACGAGCAGTACTTC.

This clone was seen only once. V and J are TRBV28 and TRBJ2-1; 9 bases line up with TRBD1. V was clipped by 3 bases and J by 7 bases; unmatched bases: 13. Germline V gene sequence: CDR1 MDHEN, CDR2 SYDVKM. This CDR3 is built from 17 residues. As DNA, the CDR3 is TGTGCCAGCAGTTTTCGCCCGGGACAGGGAAGACATAATGAGCAGTTCTTC. Encoded protein: CASSFRPGQGRHNEQFF.

This chain connects TRBV2 to TRBJ1-5; D is uncertain. The CDR3 spans 12 residues. Germline lookup yields CDR1 SNHLY and CDR2 FYNNEI. V was cut by 6 bases and J by 9 bases, with 12 bases left in between. CDR3 sequence: CASSRGPGPQHF. CDR3 nucleotide sequence: TGTGCCAGCAGCCGAGGGCCAGGGCCCCAGCATTTT. The full variable domain, with the rest looked up from reference TRBV2 and TRBJ1-5, is EPEVTQTPSHQVTQMGQEVILRCVPISNHLYFYWYRQILGQKVEFLVSFYNNEISEKSEIFDDQFSVERPDGSNFTLKIRSTKLEDSAMYFCASSRGPGPQHFGDGTRLSIL.

The chain carries TRBV18 and TRBJ2-1, with no clear D. CDR1 is KGHSH and CDR2 is LQKENI in the germline V gene. The V and J ends lost 6 bases and 0 bases respectively, with 9 bases between them. The CDR3 consists of 14 residues. This chain's CDR3 is CASSPSRSYNEQFF. CDR3 nucleotide sequence: TGTGCCAGCTCCCCCTCGCGCTCCTACAATGAGCAGTTCTTC. Filled out from reference TRBV18 and TRBJ2-1, the complete variable domain reads NAGVMQNPRHLVRRRGQEARLRCSPMKGHSHVYWYRQLPEEGLKFMVYLQKENIIDESGMPKERFSAEFPKEGPSILRIQQVVRGDSAAYFCASSPSRSYNEQFFGPGTRLTVL.

This clone has a handful of counts. V gene TRBV19 combines with J gene TRBJ2-7; 10 bases are a match to TRBD2. The CDR3 covers 18 residues. Germline V gene sequence: CDR1 LNHDA, CDR2 SQIVND (reference sequence). J was trimmed by 4 bases and V by 2 bases; bases with no gene match: 14. The CDR3 region is CASSIKRESSGSGYEQYF. The DNA of the CDR3 is TGTGCCAGTAGTATAAAGCGGGAGTCTAGCGGGAGTGGGTACGAGCAGTACTTC.

The chain has TRBV10-3 and TRBJ2-3; 10 bases are shared with TRBD1. Germline V gene lookup returns CDR1 ENHRY and CDR2 SYGVKD. The V and J ends lost 5 bases and 0 bases, in that order; junction bases with no gene match: 8. This CDR3 comprises 17 residues. The CDR3 spells CAISSGTGDFSTDTQYF. In DNA form, the CDR3 reads TGTGCCATCAGTAGTGGGACAGGGGATTTTAGCACAGATACGCAGTATTTT.

The chain couples TRBV7-6 to TRBJ1-4, with D perhaps TRBD1 (5 bases). Looked up from germline, CDR1 is SGHVS and CDR2 is FNYEAQ. CDR3 size: 15 residues. V shed 5 bases and J shed 8 bases, with 18 bases lying between them. CDR3 sequence reads: CASSLRGGRGEKLFF. CDR3 sequence (DNA): TGTGCCAGCAGCCTCCGGGGTGGACGGGGGGAAAAACTGTTTTTT.

The chain joins TRBV7-2 to TRBJ2-7; 8 nucleotides agree with TRBD2. V lost 3 bases and J lost 0; bases outside the gene matches: 4. The germline gives CDR1 SGHTA, CDR2 FQGNSA. The CDR3 totals 15 residues. The CDR3 bases are TGTGCCAGCAGCTTGGTAGCGGGGAGCTCCTACGAGCAGTACTTC. Its protein product is CASSLVAGSSYEQYF.

This clone appeared a few times. CDR3 sequence (DNA): TGTGCCAGCAGTTACTCACGCTCCCACGGAAACATTCAGTACTTC. Translated, it gives CASSYSRSHGNIQYF. This chain connects TRBV6-6 to TRBJ2-4; no clear D. CDR3 size: 15 residues. Germline V CDR1 and CDR2: MNHNY, SVGAGI (reference sequence). V gave up 0 bases and J gave up 6 bases, with 12 bases separating them.

Only one count was recorded for this clone. The gene calls are TRBV29-1 and TRBJ2-7; D perhaps matches TRBD2 (6 bases). Deletions cut 6 bases from V and 2 bases from J, with 17 bases between. The CDR3 sequence is 14 residues long. Germline-derived CDR1 and CDR2 are SQVTM and ANQGSEA. The CDR3 DNA reads as TGCAGCGTCTTAGCGGACCTGGTCCCCTACGAGCAGTACTTC. Protein: CSVLADLVPYEQYF.

The chain employs TRBV30 and TRBJ1-6, with 8 bases identical to TRBD1. Trimming took 4 bases from V and 13 from J; bases not matched to a gene: 12. The CDR3 extends over 14 amino acids. Germline V gives CDR1 GTSNPN, CDR2 SVGIG (reference sequence). For the CDR3, the DNA is TGTGCCTGGAATGGCGACAGGGGATCGGCTCCCCTCCACTTT. The encoded protein is CAWNGDRGSAPLHF.

The chain couples TRBV30 to TRBJ1-2, with D maybe TRBD1 (6 bases). CDR1 is GTSNPN, CDR2 SVGIG, per germline (reference sequence). The V gene lost 2 bases and the J gene lost 4 bases, with 11 bases spanning the gap. The CDR3 contains 13 residues. The CDR3 coding sequence is TGTGCCTGGAGTCGCGACAGGCCCTATGGCTACACCTTC. Amino acids: CAWSRDRPYGYTF.

The chain is built from TRBV7-3 and TRBJ2-3; possibly TRBD2 for D (5 bases). V gave up 3 bases and J gave up 2 bases, with 15 bases separating them. Looked up from germline, CDR1 is SGHTA and CDR2 is FQGTGA. This CDR3 region has 16 residues. DNA for the CDR3: TGTGCCAGCAGCTTTTTACTGAGGAGGCCCACAGATACGCAGTATTTT. Translation: CASSFLLRRPTDTQYF.

The rearrangement uses TRBV5-5 and TRBJ1-5; possibly TRBD1 for D (5 bases). V dropped 2 bases and J dropped 3 bases, with 9 bases sitting between them. The CDR3 loop spans 14 amino acids. From germline, CDR1 is SGHKS and CDR2 YYEKEE (reference sequence). The CDR3 loop is CASSLGVNNQPQHF. DNA of the CDR3: TGTGCCAGCAGCTTAGGGGTTAACAATCAGCCCCAGCATTTT.

This chain uses TRBV7-8 with TRBJ1-1; no definite D call. In germline, CDR1 is SGHVS, CDR2 FQNEAQ. V gave up 2 bases and J gave up 1 base, with 8 bases separating them. The CDR3 runs to 14 residues. CDR3: CASSLSAGNTEAFF. For the CDR3, the DNA is TGTGCCAGCAGCTTATCGGCAGGGAACACTGAAGCTTTCTTT.